A selection of T cell receptor beta chains follows, all from one sample in a study of blood T cell repertoires in COVID-19. Assay: immunoSEQ multiplex PCR; the TCRdb copy retains only in-frame clones and omits some. Of roughly 250,000 clones listed, approximately 86% are singletons. The specimen was peripheral blood. Every receptor here comes from a man in his sixties who had recovered from COVID-19. CDR3s include the opening cysteine and the closing phenylalanine or tryptophan. The D gene is left open where the match is weak. A clone size is listed for some rows: how often the clone was seen (once, few, many), or a class if it is expanded.

size: .
J: TRBJ2-6
D: .
V: TRBV16
length: 16
CDR3: CASSQSSLSGANVLTF
DNA: TGTGCCAGCAGCCAATCTTCCCTCTCTGGGGCCAACGTCCTGACTTTC

size: .
J: TRBJ2-2
D: .
V: TRBV3-1/TRBV3-2
length: 12
CDR3: CASSQAAGELFF
DNA: TGTGCCAGCAGCCAAGCCGCCGGGGAGCTGTTTTTT

size: once
J: TRBJ1-1
D: .
V: TRBV6-1
length: 15
CDR3: CASSEAKRGRTEAFF
DNA: TGTGCCAGCAGTGAAGCGAAGAGAGGAAGGACTGAAGCTTTCTTT

size: few
J: TRBJ1-2
D: .
V: TRBV5-5
length: 14
CDR3: CASSHPTGSGGYTF
DNA: TGTGCCAGCAGCCATCCGACGGGGTCTGGAGGCTACACCTTC

size: .
J: TRBJ2-6
D: TRBD1
V: TRBV2
length: 18
CDR3: CASGAGTGYSSGANVLTF
DNA: TGTGCCAGCGGGGCCGGGACAGGGTACTCCTCTGGGGCCAACGTCCTGACTTTC

size: .
J: TRBJ1-2
D: .
V: TRBV29-1
length: 10
CDR3: CSVEGGGYTF
DNA: TGCAGCGTTGAAGGGGGCGGCTACACCTTC

size: once
J: TRBJ2-3
D: TRBD2
V: TRBV5-1
length: 15
CDR3: CASTLAGAGTDTQYF
DNA: TGCGCCAGTACACTAGCGGGGGCTGGAACTGATACGCAGTATTTT

size: few
J: TRBJ1-1
D: .
V: TRBV5-1
length: 15
CDR3: CASSLAGGRNTEAFF
DNA: TGCGCCAGCAGCTTGGCGGGGGGCCGGAACACTGAAGCTTTCTTT

size: .
J: TRBJ2-7
D: .
V: TRBV25-1
length: 14
CDR3: CASSELYSSYEQYF
DNA: TGTGCCAGCAGTGAATTGTACAGCTCCTACGAGCAGTACTTC

size: .
J: TRBJ2-5
D: TRBD1
V: TRBV19
length: 14
CDR3: CASSNRDRQETQYF
DNA: TGTGCCAGTAGTAACCGGGACAGACAAGAGACCCAGTACTTC

size: .
J: TRBJ2-2
D: .
V: TRBV6-6
length: 11
CDR3: CASRGTGELFF
DNA: TGTGCCAGCCGGGGGACCGGGGAGCTGTTTTTT

size: once
J: TRBJ1-2
D: .
V: TRBV9
length: 13
CDR3: CASSVGTPYGYTF
DNA: TGTGCCAGCAGCGTAGGGACACCCTATGGCTACACCTTC

size: .
J: TRBJ2-2
D: .
V: TRBV30
length: 12
CDR3: CAWTPDTGELFF
DNA: TGTGCCTGGACCCCCGACACCGGGGAGCTGTTTTTT

size: .
J: TRBJ1-3
D: TRBD1
V: TRBV6-5
length: 15
CDR3: CASRPRTGVINTIYF
DNA: TGTGCCAGCAGGCCCAGGACAGGGGTTATAAACACCATATATTTT

size: .
J: TRBJ1-4
D: .
V: TRBV6-5
length: 13
CDR3: CASSKTPYEKLFF
DNA: TGTGCCAGCAGTAAGACTCCCTACGAAAAACTGTTTTTT

size: .
J: TRBJ1-6
D: TRBD1
V: TRBV23-1
length: 19
CDR3: CASSHLTGGSGNRNSPLHF
DNA: TGCGCCAGCAGCCACTTGACAGGGGGCAGCGGAAATAGAAATTCACCCCTCCACTTT

size: once
J: TRBJ1-4
D: TRBD1
V: TRBV6-5
length: 15
CDR3: CATSRDRVTNEKLFF
DNA: TGTGCCACCTCCCGGGACAGGGTTACTAATGAAAAACTGTTTTTT

size: .
J: TRBJ1-2
D: .
V: TRBV5-1
length: 15
CDR3: CASSSTGKGANGYTF
DNA: TGCGCCAGCAGTTCAACAGGGAAAGGGGCTAATGGCTACACCTTC

size: .
J: TRBJ1-2
D: TRBD1
V: TRBV19
length: 13
CDR3: CATWGQAPRGYTF
DNA: TGTGCCACCTGGGGACAGGCCCCGCGAGGCTACACCTTC

size: .
J: TRBJ2-2
D: .
V: TRBV30
length: 16
CDR3: CAWSVRFTINTGELFF
DNA: TGTGCCTGGAGTGTACGGTTTACTATCAACACCGGGGAGCTGTTTTTT

size: .
J: TRBJ1-4
D: .
V: TRBV15
length: 14
CDR3: CATSRGGVNEKLFF
DNA: TGTGCCACCAGCCGTGGGGGCGTTAACGAAAAACTGTTTTTT

size: .
J: TRBJ1-2
D: .
V: TRBV30
length: 13
CDR3: CAWSVGGGYGYTF
DNA: TGTGCCTGGAGTGTAGGGGGGGGCTATGGCTACACCTTC

size: .
J: TRBJ1-2
D: .
V: TRBV6-1
length: 13
CDR3: CASSDNILYGYTF
DNA: TGTGCCAGCAGTGATAACATCTTATATGGCTACACCTTC

size: .
J: TRBJ1-2
D: .
V: TRBV18
length: 13
CDR3: CASSLQGVDGYTF
DNA: TGTGCCAGTAGTCTACAGGGAGTTGACGGCTACACCTTC

size: once
J: TRBJ2-3
D: TRBD2
V: TRBV7-2
length: 15
CDR3: CASSSLAGGPDTQYF
DNA: TGTGCCAGCAGCTCACTAGCGGGGGGGCCAGATACGCAGTATTTT

size: few
J: TRBJ1-1
D: .
V: TRBV19
length: 18
CDR3: CASTPGWGGQGDFNEAFF
DNA: TGTGCCAGTACCCCCGGGTGGGGAGGGCAAGGGGATTTTAATGAAGCTTTCTTT

size: .
J: TRBJ2-6
D: .
V: TRBV25-1
length: 16
CDR3: CASSRQSLSGANVLTF
DNA: TGTGCCAGCAGTCGACAGTCCCTTTCTGGGGCCAACGTCCTGACTTTC

size: .
J: TRBJ1-1
D: .
V: TRBV29-1
length: 13
CDR3: CSIDSGGRTEAFF
DNA: TGCAGTATTGATAGCGGGGGTAGGACTGAAGCTTTCTTT

size: .
J: TRBJ1-4
D: .
V: TRBV5-1
length: 15
CDR3: CASSLRDKHNEKLFF
DNA: TGCGCCAGCAGCTTGAGGGACAAACATAATGAAAAACTGTTTTTT

size: .
J: TRBJ2-3
D: TRBD2
V: TRBV9
length: 17
CDR3: CASSVEGAGGPMATQYF
DNA: TGTGCCAGCAGCGTAGAGGGAGCGGGGGGGCCCATGGCTACGCAGTATTTT

size: .
J: TRBJ2-3
D: TRBD2
V: TRBV7-9
length: 14
CDR3: CASSQLALTDTQYF
DNA: TGTGCCAGCAGCCAACTAGCGCTCACAGATACGCAGTATTTT

size: .
J: TRBJ1-6
D: .
V: TRBV9
length: 15
CDR3: CASSLVGSSVSPLHF
DNA: TGTGCCAGCAGCCTGGTTGGGAGTTCCGTTTCACCCCTCCACTTT

size: .
J: TRBJ2-7
D: TRBD1
V: TRBV2
length: 12
CDR3: CASSGGQGWGYF
DNA: TGTGCCAGCAGTGGGGGACAGGGGTGGGGCTACTTC

size: .
J: TRBJ2-1
D: .
V: TRBV3-1/TRBV3-2
length: 16
CDR3: CASTQWERSTYNEQFF
DNA: TGTGCCAGCACCCAATGGGAGCGGTCAACCTACAATGAGCAGTTCTTC

size: .
J: TRBJ1-3
D: .
V: TRBV19
length: 15
CDR3: CASSIMGDTGNTIYF
DNA: TGTGCCAGTAGTATTATGGGGGACACTGGAAACACCATATATTTT

size: .
J: TRBJ2-2
D: .
V: TRBV5-1
length: 12
CDR3: CASSLATGELFF
DNA: TGCGCCAGCAGCTTGGCGACCGGGGAGCTGTTTTTT

size: .
J: TRBJ1-5
D: .
V: TRBV15
length: 17
CDR3: CATSRGTAHSGDQPQHF
DNA: TGTGCCACCAGCAGAGGGACAGCCCATTCCGGGGATCAGCCCCAGCATTTT

size: once
J: TRBJ2-1
D: TRBD2
V: TRBV19
length: 15
CDR3: CASISLAGGLDEQFF
DNA: TGTGCCAGTATATCCCTAGCGGGGGGACTCGATGAGCAGTTCTTC

size: .
J: TRBJ1-2
D: .
V: TRBV28
length: 13
CDR3: CASRSAFRGGYTF
DNA: TGTGCCAGTCGGAGCGCCTTCAGGGGTGGCTACACCTTC

size: .
J: TRBJ2-4
D: TRBD1
V: TRBV28
length: 16
CDR3: CASSMTGPLAKNIQYF
DNA: TGTGCCAGCAGTATGACAGGGCCTCTAGCCAAAAACATTCAGTACTTC

size: .
J: TRBJ2-3
D: TRBD2
V: TRBV28
length: 14
CDR3: CASRAGGREDTQYF
DNA: TGTGCCAGCAGGGCGGGGGGGCGTGAAGATACGCAGTATTTT

size: .
J: TRBJ2-2
D: TRBD1
V: TRBV10-2
length: 14
CDR3: CASRGQGIYGELFF
DNA: TGCGCCAGCAGAGGACAGGGAATATACGGGGAGCTGTTTTTT

size: .
J: TRBJ1-4
D: .
V: TRBV7-8
length: 15
CDR3: CASSFLQGGGEKLFF
DNA: TGTGCCAGCAGCTTCCTCCAGGGAGGGGGTGAAAAACTGTTTTTT

size: .
J: TRBJ1-3
D: TRBD1
V: TRBV28
length: 16
CDR3: CASSWGTGNTGNTIYF
DNA: TGTGCCAGCAGTTGGGGGACAGGGAATACAGGAAACACCATATATTTT

size: once
J: TRBJ1-5
D: .
V: TRBV28
length: 18
CDR3: CASRTRTERWGINQPQHF
DNA: TGTGCCAGTAGGACTCGGACAGAACGGTGGGGGATTAATCAGCCCCAGCATTTT

size: .
J: TRBJ2-5
D: .
V: TRBV2
length: 16
CDR3: CASSSGQGKNRETQYF
DNA: .

size: .
J: TRBJ2-1
D: TRBD1
V: TRBV11-1
length: 16
CDR3: CASSLVPGQGYNEQFF
DNA: TGTGCCAGCAGCTTAGTCCCCGGACAGGGGTACAATGAGCAGTTCTTC

size: once
J: TRBJ1-2
D: .
V: TRBV14
length: 21
CDR3: CASSQVRGGAPPGCFNYGYTF
DNA: TGTGCCAGCAGCCAAGTAAGGGGGGGGGCTCCGCCCGGATGCTTTAACTATGGCTACACCTTC

size: .
J: TRBJ2-5
D: .
V: TRBV6-5
length: 14
CDR3: CASSQPAAGETQYF
DNA: TGTGCCAGCAGCCAACCCGCCGCCGGGGAGACCCAGTACTTC

size: .
J: TRBJ2-7
D: TRBD1
V: TRBV6-5
length: 14
CDR3: CASRPRDSSYEQYF
DNA: TGTGCCAGCAGACCTCGGGACAGTTCCTACGAGCAGTACTTC

size: .
J: TRBJ2-3
D: .
V: TRBV11-2
length: 19
CDR3: CASSLKKVIAGALGDTQYF
DNA: TGTGCCAGCAGCTTAAAGAAGGTGATTGCGGGGGCCCTAGGAGATACGCAGTATTTT

size: once
J: TRBJ2-2
D: .
V: TRBV5-1
length: 15
CDR3: CASSSYEGDTGELFF
DNA: TGCGCCAGCAGCTCCTATGAGGGGGACACCGGGGAGCTGTTTTTT

size: few
J: TRBJ1-2
D: .
V: TRBV12-3/TRBV12-4
length: 13
CDR3: CASSLGANYGYTF
DNA: TGTGCCAGCAGTTTAGGAGCTAACTATGGCTACACCTTC